The 27 T cell receptor beta chains below were found in one sample sequenced in a study of Ad26.COV2.S vaccination and SARS-CoV-2 variants. Repertoires were generated with immunoSEQ multiplex PCR, while TCRdb's copy carries only in-frame clones and drops some. Altogether about 400,000 clones are present, about 80% being singletons, with the ten largest covering roughly 7.4%. Treatment here: around 19 received Ad26.COV2.S at low or high dose, single or two shots; 5 received placebo; per-sample allocation not given. Sampling took place 63 days after the first vaccine or placebo injection. This specimen was peripheral blood, taken in a trial of Ad26.COV2.S vaccine versus placebo. All receptors derive from a person between 18 and 59 years old who received the Ad26.COV2.S COVID-19 vaccine or a placebo.

The chain has TRBV5-1 and TRBJ1-1, with TRBD1 matching over 7 bases. Germline CDR1 reads SGHRS; CDR2 reads YFSETQ. J gave up 0 bases and V 7 bases, and 6 bases lay outside the gene matches. This CDR3 comprises 14 residues. The CDR3 here is CASRRDRMNTEAFF. The CDR3 region has the DNA TGCGCCAGCCGCCGGGACAGAATGAACACTGAAGCTTTCTTT.

This chain uses TRBV6-5 with TRBJ2-7, with D unclear. The V end lost 4 bases, the J end lost 3 bases, and 19 bases lay between the germline ends. The length of the CDR3 is 16 residues. The germline gives CDR1 MNHEY, CDR2 SVGAGI. The CDR3 region is CASSSFVTRPFYEQYF. The DNA for the CDR3 is TGTGCCAGCAGTTCCTTCGTGACCCGCCCATTCTACGAGCAGTACTTC.

The rearrangement links TRBV20-1 to TRBJ2-7; D uncertain. V was trimmed by 5 bases and J by 5 bases, leaving 10 bases between them. The length of the CDR3 is 11 residues. Germline V gene data show CDR1 as DFQATT and CDR2 as SNEGSKA (reference sequence). DNA of the CDR3: TGCAGTGCTCGAGGCGACAACGAGCAGTACTTC. This encodes CSARGDNEQYF.

This clone was observed once. The rearrangement uses TRBV3-1 (or the pseudogene TRBV3-2) and TRBJ1-2, with no clear D. V was pared by 2 bases and J by 4 bases, with 11 bases between. The germline V gene has CDR1 LGHDT and CDR2 YNNKEL (reference sequence). The CDR3 totals 14 residues. CDR3 sequence: CASSQTVSGYGYTF. The CDR3, as DNA: TGTGCCAGCAGCCAAACTGTCAGCGGCTATGGCTACACCTTC.

The chain recombines TRBV4-2 with TRBJ1-1; a weak D match, TRBD1 (5 bases). Germline-derived CDR1 and CDR2 are LGHNA and YNFKEQ. This CDR3 has 16 residues. Trimming took 3 bases from V and 5 from J, leaving 19 bases between them. The CDR3 coding sequence is TGTGCCAGCAGCCATCCTGTTCGGGGGAAGGGAACTGAAGCTTTCTTT. This sequence encodes CASSHPVRGKGTEAFF.

This chain links TRBV27 with TRBJ2-2; TRBD1 is a possible D gene (6 bases). CDR3 size: 14 residues. The V and J ends lost 7 bases and 3 bases respectively, with 12 bases between them. Germline CDR1 and CDR2: MNHEY and SMNVEV (reference sequence). The CDR3 DNA is TGTGCCAGCACCCCGACAGGAGACACCGGGGAGCTGTTTTTT. It encodes CASTPTGDTGELFF.

The chain joins TRBV6-1 to TRBJ1-2; D is undetermined. Trimming took off 2 bases at V and 4 bases at J, with 11 bases between the two ends. This CDR3 has 14 residues. Germline V lookup: CDR1 MNHNS, CDR2 SASEGT. CDR3 coding DNA: TGTGCCAGCAGTGAAATATTGCTCACCTATGGCTACACCTTC. This translates into CASSEILLTYGYTF.

The chain employs TRBV18 and TRBJ2-1, with 15 positions matching TRBD2. Germline V gene sequence: CDR1 KGHSH, CDR2 LQKENI. J was trimmed by 10 bases and V by 2 bases; bases with no gene match: 3. The CDR3 length is 15 residues. CDR3 nucleotide sequence: TGTGCCAGCTCACCAAGGACTAGCGGGGGGGGCGAGCAGTTCTTC. It codes for CASSPRTSGGGEQFF. The complete variable domain, with remaining parts taken from reference TRBV18 and TRBJ2-1, reads NAGVMQNPRHLVRRRGQEARLRCSPMKGHSHVYWYRQLPEEGLKFMVYLQKENIIDESGMPKERFSAEFPKEGPSILRIQQVVRGDSAAYFCASSPRTSGGGEQFFGPGTRLTVL.

The chain employs TRBV19 and TRBJ1-5; tentative D call: TRBD1 (5 bases). There are 13 residues in the CDR3. Deletions cut 6 bases from V and 6 bases from J, with 12 bases between. Looked up from germline, CDR1 is LNHDA and CDR2 is SQIVND (reference sequence). The CDR3 nucleotides read TGTGCCAGTAGGGGTAGGGGCGCTCAGCCCCAGCATTTT. This codes for CASRGRGAQPQHF.

V is TRBV7-9 and J is TRBJ2-1; no reliable D call. This CDR3 spans 11 amino acids. Germline V CDR1 and CDR2: SEHNR, FQNEAQ (reference sequence). Trimming pared 8 bases from V and 9 bases from J, leaving 11 bases between. The chain's CDR3 is CASGVTGEQFF. CDR3 nucleotides: TGTGCCAGCGGGGTCACGGGTGAGCAGTTCTTC.

The chain joins TRBV6-2 or TRBV6-3 to TRBJ2-1; TRBD1 aligns across 8 bases. V lost 7 bases, J lost 10 bases, and 36 bases stayed unmatched. CDR3 size: 22 residues. The germline CDR1 and CDR2 sequences are MNHEY and SVGEGT. The CDR3 here is CASIPNPSGQGVLFLSKREQFF. CDR3 in DNA: TGTGCCAGCATCCCTAATCCTTCAGGACAGGGCGTGCTCTTCCTGTCTAAGAGGGAGCAGTTCTTC.

The chain carries TRBV13 and TRBJ2-1; D is tentatively TRBD1 or TRBD2 (5 bases each). Germline V CDR1 and CDR2: PRHDT, FYEKMQ (reference sequence). The CDR3 totals 11 residues. Trimming cost V 7 bases and J 12 bases, with 13 bases left between them. CDR3 loop: CASNFGAVQFF. The DNA for the CDR3 is TGTGCCAGCAACTTCGGGGCTGTGCAGTTCTTC.

The gene calls are TRBV5-1 and TRBJ2-5, with 11 nucleotides matching TRBD2. The CDR3 has 16 amino acids. In germline, CDR1 is SGHRS, CDR2 YFSETQ. V gave up 3 bases and J gave up 4 bases; unmatched junction bases: 8. The CDR3 region is CASSYQTSGVGETQYF. CDR3 coding DNA: TGCGCCAGCAGCTACCAGACTAGCGGGGTAGGAGAGACCCAGTACTTC.

The V and J genes are TRBV7-3 and TRBJ1-5; no definite D call. Germline assignment: CDR1 SGHTA and CDR2 FQGTGA. Trimming removed 3 bases from V and 7 bases from J, with 10 bases in between. The CDR3 runs to 13 residues. CDR3 in DNA: TGTGCCAGCAGCTTTTTTCCGGGCCAGCCCCAGCATTTT. Encoded protein: CASSFFPGQPQHF.

The chain joins TRBV7-9 to TRBJ1-1, with TRBD1 matching 7 bases. CDR1 and CDR2 from the germline V gene are SEHNR and FQNEAQ (reference sequence). After removal of 5 bases from V and 8 bases from J, the junction contained 5 bases not matched to a gene. The CDR3 extends over 12 amino acids. In nucleotides, the CDR3 is TGTGCCAGCAGCCCGGCGGGACAGGAAGCTTTCTTT. Translating gives CASSPAGQEAFF.

The chain employs TRBV10-3 and TRBJ2-7; 7 bases line up with TRBD1. CDR1 ENHRY and CDR2 SYGVKD come from the germline V gene. V shed 3 bases, J shed 0 bases, and the junction held 8 bases outside the gene matches. The CDR3 is 16 residues long. CDR3 bases: TGTGCCATCAGTGACCCCGGGGCAGGGGGCTCCTACGAGCAGTACTTC. Translation gives CAISDPGAGGSYEQYF.

The chain uses TRBV7-8 and TRBJ2-3, with D tentatively TRBD2 (5 bases). The CDR3 extends over 17 amino acids. The germline gives CDR1 SGHVS, CDR2 FQNEAQ. V lost 4 bases and J lost 2, with 19 bases in between. The CDR3 nucleotides are TGTGCCAGCAGCTCGAACCTAGCTCGGGGTGACACAGATACGCAGTATTTT. Encoded protein: CASSSNLARGDTDTQYF.

The chain is built from TRBV9 and TRBJ2-7; either TRBD1 or TRBD2 may supply D (5 bases each). The V gene's germline CDR1 is SGDLS and CDR2 YYNGEE. The CDR3 contains 14 residues. Trimming stripped 4 bases from V and 5 bases from J, with 16 bases between. CDR3 residues: CASSRDLSLNEQYF. In nucleotides, the CDR3 is TGTGCCAGCAGCAGGGACCTCAGCCTAAACGAGCAGTACTTC.

V is TRBV30 and J is TRBJ1-1; unclear D gene. V dropped 2 bases and J dropped 1 base, with 17 bases sitting between them. The germline gives CDR1 GTSNPN, CDR2 SVGIG (reference sequence). The CDR3 has 16 residues. CDR3 sequence: CAWSRRVHQPNTEAFF. In DNA, the CDR3 is TGTGCCTGGAGTCGACGGGTGCACCAGCCGAACACTGAAGCTTTCTTT.

J is TRBJ1-1 and V is TRBV18, with D unclear. V was clipped by 1 base and J by 1 base, with 7 bases between them. The length of the CDR3 is 14 residues. From germline, CDR1 is KGHSH and CDR2 LQKENI. CDR3 DNA: TGTGCCAGCTCACCACAAGAAGGGAACACTGAAGCTTTCTTT. Protein sequence: CASSPQEGNTEAFF.

This clone appeared a few times. The chain combines TRBV6-5 with TRBJ2-3; D may correspond to TRBD1 or TRBD2 (5 bases each). This CDR3 spans 11 amino acids. Between the trimmed V and J ends, which lost 8 bases and 7 bases, there was a span of 10 bases. The germline V gene encodes CDR1 MNHEY and CDR2 SVGAGI. The CDR3 is CASSRDHTQYF. CDR3 bases: TGTGCCAGCTCCCGGGACCATACGCAGTATTTT.

The chain links TRBV5-8 to TRBJ1-5, with TRBD1 matching 7 bases. The CDR3 length is 18 residues. Trimming removed 4 bases from V and 0 bases from J; junction bases left unmatched: 13. The germline gives CDR1 SGHTS, CDR2 YDEGEE. The CDR3 DNA reads TGTGCCAGCAGCACGGGGACAGTTTTTTCCTCTAGCAATCAGCCCCAGCATTTT. Its protein is CASSTGTVFSSSNQPQHF.

This clone came up once. The V and J genes are TRBV3-1 (or the pseudogene TRBV3-2) and TRBJ2-3, with TRBD2 matching 7 bases. From germline, CDR1 is LGHDT and CDR2 YNNKEL (reference sequence). Unmatched junction bases numbered 7, after V lost 0 bases and J lost 4 bases. The CDR3 length is 16 residues. The CDR3 loop reads CASSQEIGLVADTQYF. Written as DNA, the CDR3 is TGTGCCAGCAGCCAAGAGATCGGACTAGTAGCAGATACGCAGTATTTT.

The chain links TRBV5-1 to TRBJ2-5; D is undetermined. Per germline, CDR1 SGHRS and CDR2 YFSETQ. CDR3 length: 13 amino acids. Trimming took 5 bases from V and 3 from J, leaving 11 bases between them. CDR3 nucleotides: TGCGCCAGCAGACCCGGGCCCAAAGAGACCCAGTACTTC. Its protein is CASRPGPKETQYF.

J is TRBJ1-2 and V is TRBV7-9; unclear D gene. In germline, CDR1 is SEHNR, CDR2 FQNEAQ (reference sequence). The CDR3 is 13 amino acids. V was trimmed by 3 bases and J by 4 bases, leaving 9 bases between them. CDR3 amino acids: CASSFGQIYGYTF. For the CDR3, the DNA is TGTGCCAGCAGCTTTGGTCAGATCTATGGCTACACCTTC.

The chain links TRBV5-1 to TRBJ1-4; D unresolved. There are 11 residues in the CDR3. Germline loops: CDR1 SGHRS, CDR2 YFSETQ. V lost 5 bases and J 11 bases, leaving 10 bases between the germline ends. In DNA, the CDR3 is TGCGCCAGCAGGAGGGAAGGGAAACTGTTTTTT. Protein sequence: CASRREGKLFF.

The chain employs TRBV11-2 and TRBJ2-1, with D tentatively TRBD1 (5 bases). Trimming removed 5 bases at V and 4 bases at J, with 6 bases between. Germline V gives CDR1 SGHAT, CDR2 FQNNGV. The CDR3 runs 12 residues. This chain's CDR3 is CASSGQYNEQFF. The CDR3 DNA is TGTGCCAGCAGCGGACAATACAATGAGCAGTTCTTC. Full variable domain (missing parts from reference TRBV11-2 and TRBJ2-1): EAGVAQSPRYKIIEKRQSVAFWCNPISGHATLYWYQQILGQGPKLLIQFQNNGVVDDSQLPKDRFSAERLKGVDSTLKIQPAKLEDSAVYLCASSGQYNEQFFGPGTRLTVL.